Listed here is a single T cell receptor beta chain. Antigen: not known. Within the sample, other DNA sequences also encode this same CDR3. Only in-frame clones appear in the TCRdb table, and some are missing; sequencing was by immunoSEQ multiplex PCR. The data show 1.5 million to 1.9 million clones, 95% to 99% seen once. The CDR3 loop spans 15 amino acids. CDR1 and CDR2 (germline): SGHRS, YFSETQ. The ends lost 4 bases at V and 0 bases at J; junction bases unmatched: 3. This entry comes from a study of shared clonotypes between healthy human individuals. General observations from the study: Compared with memory subsets, naive subsets generally had larger estimated richness.

This chain links TRBV5-1 with TRBJ2-2; TRBD1 matches 7 bases. The TCR originated in a man aged 25-45 years in good health. The sequenced sample was naive CD4+ T cells sorted from blood. Subset in this sample: CD45RA+ positively selected. The CDR3 spells CASSVGTANTGELFF. CDR3 sequence (DNA): TGCGCCAGCAGCGTAGGGACAGCGAACACCGGGGAGCTGTTTTTT.